The sequence of this TCR beta chain was determined in a study of shared clonotypes between healthy human individuals. Some clones are missing from TCRdb's copy, which holds only in-frame ones; the method was immunoSEQ multiplex PCR. The table records millions of clones, about 93% of them present only once. The germline CDR1 and CDR2 sequences are GTSNPN and SVGIG (reference sequence). V was clipped by 0 bases and J by 4 bases, with 9 bases between them. The CDR3 is 13 residues long. The study's findings and limits: The rarefaction results pointed to incomplete sorted-subset sequencing despite large depth. Generation probabilities were higher for clonotypes shared across all four sorted-subset donors than for unshared ones.

This clone was counted a few times. The antigen is undetermined. The naive CD8 subset, CD45RO-negative cells positively selected for CCR7, excluded terminally differentiated effector memory CD45RA+ cells. Material for sequencing was naive CD8+ T cells from PBMCs. The chain is built from TRBV30 and TRBJ2-5, with D unresolved. The clonotype comes from a man younger than 35 in good health. Some clones in this sample may be carry-over from other donors' samples. The CDR3 DNA reads as TGTGCCTGGAGTGTATCTATAGGAGAGACCCAGTACTTC. This encodes CAWSVSIGETQYF.